These 8 T cell receptor beta chains were sequenced from one sample in a study of T-cell memory formation after mild COVID-19. TCRdb reprocessed the 5' RACE reads via MiXCR and lists one record per CDR3 protein. The sample has about 350,000 distinct CDR3 sequences; more than 20% are singletons. The sequenced sample consisted of PBMCs or a T cell subset sorted from them (not recorded which). Source of these receptors: a man aged 18 to 29 who had mild COVID-19 (a few samples of this study predate the infection). Cell type and time point are not known.

The chain links TRBV28 to TRBJ2-3, with 7 bases fitting TRBD2. J lost 1 base, V lost 3 bases, and 10 bases had no gene match. The germline CDR1 and CDR2 sequences are MDHEN and SYDVKM. CDR3 length: 17 amino acids. For the CDR3, the DNA is TGTGCCAGCAGTTTGATTTCACGGGACTACCGCACAGATACGCAGTATTTT. Encoded protein: CASSLISRDYRTDTQYF.

The rearrangement links TRBV4-1 to TRBJ1-3; possibly TRBD1 for D (5 bases). Germline-derived CDR1 and CDR2 are MGHRA and YSYEKL. V lost 4 bases, J lost 2 bases, and 12 bases lay in between. The CDR3 sequence is 15 residues long. The CDR3 is CASSLPGTAGNTIYF. CDR3 coding DNA: TGCGCCAGCAGCCTACCAGGGACGGCTGGAAACACCATATATTTT.

This clonotype came up many times. This sequence joins TRBV7-2 and TRBJ2-5, with a possible D match to TRBD2 (6 bases). CDR3 length equals 14 residues. In germline, CDR1 is SGHTA, CDR2 FQGNSA. V was trimmed by 4 bases and J by 3 bases, leaving 12 bases between them. The CDR3 protein is CASSSRVAEETQYF. The CDR3, as DNA: TGTGCCAGCAGCTCCCGGGTAGCGGAAGAGACCCAGTACTTC.

The chain carries TRBV11-2 and TRBJ2-5, with D perhaps TRBD1 or TRBD2 (5 bases each). CDR3 length equals 15 residues. The V end lost 1 base, the J end lost 2 bases, and 11 bases lay between the germline ends. Per germline, CDR1 SGHAT and CDR2 FQNNGV. CDR3 in amino acids: CASSLGGSGQETQYF. The CDR3 DNA follows: TGTGCCAGCAGCTTAGGGGGGTCTGGGCAAGAGACCCAGTACTTC.

The chain is built from TRBV15 and TRBJ2-2, with D possibly being TRBD1 or TRBD2 (6 bases each). The CDR3 is made up of 17 amino acids. Germline V CDR1 and CDR2: LNHNV, YYDKDF (reference sequence). V was cut by 0 bases and J by 6 bases, with 17 bases left in between. CDR3 residues: CATSRDEGGRIAGELFF. The CDR3 bases are TGTGCCACCAGCAGAGATGAGGGGGGCAGGATAGCCGGGGAGCTGTTTTTT.

The CDR3 DNA reads as TGTGCCACCAGTGATCAGTTCCCCGGGACTCAAGAGACCCAGTACTTC. Encoded protein: CATSDQFPGTQETQYF. The chain couples TRBV24-1 to TRBJ2-5; D perhaps matches TRBD2 (6 bases). The CDR3 contains 16 residues. V shed 3 bases and J shed 2 bases, with 15 bases lying between them. Germline-derived CDR1 and CDR2 are KGHDR and SFDVKD.

This clonotype was seen only a few times. This chain's CDR3 is CASSPAGGSDTQYF. For the CDR3, the DNA is TGTGCCAGCAGCCCCGCGGGGGGCTCAGATACGCAGTATTTT. This chain joins TRBV7-8 and TRBJ2-3; TRBD2 matches 8 bases. J lost 4 bases, V lost 5 bases, and 5 bases had no gene match. CDR1 and CDR2 from the germline V gene are SGHVS and FQNEAQ. CDR3 length: 14 amino acids.

The chain recombines TRBV18 with TRBJ2-7; D unresolved. The CDR3 has 15 residues. Germline V CDR1 and CDR2: KGHSH, LQKENI. V shed 2 bases and J shed 5 bases, with 16 bases lying between them. The CDR3 region is CASSPGYVGSHEQYV. CDR3 coding DNA: TGTGCCAGCTCACCAGGCTATGTTGGGTCCCACGAGCAGTACGTC.